This T cell receptor beta chain was recorded in a study of blood T cell repertoires in COVID-19. About the research overall: Nucleic acid was either cDNA or gDNA, and it came from T cells, B-cell-depleted T cells, or PBMCs.

In the authors' methods: Reference gene primer amplification in the assay estimated nucleated cell counts. Some clones are missing from TCRdb's copy, which holds only in-frame ones; the method was immunoSEQ multiplex PCR. Clone size and V and J calls were adopted from that table, with D and trimming inferred from the DNA. The sample yields some 56,000 clones, 75% to 85% seen once. V was clipped by 0 bases and J by 0 bases, with 9 bases between them. The germline CDR1 and CDR2 sequences are MDHEN and SYDVKM. The CDR3 sequence is 15 residues long. The chain joins TRBV28 to TRBJ2-7; tentative D call: TRBD2 (6 bases). This TCR was recovered from a man in his 60s with acute or convalescent COVID-19. Sequenced material: peripheral blood. This CDR3 reads CASSLWAGPSYEQYF. CDR3 sequence (DNA): TGTGCCAGCAGTTTATGGGCGGGGCCCTCCTACGAGCAGTACTTC.